These 31 T cell receptor beta chains share one sample of origin, sequenced in a study of human T cells and chemical hapten exposure. One entry per CDR3 protein, called by TCRdb with MiXCR from the RACE reads. The top ten clones hold about 1.6% of a sample with over 75,000 distinct CDR3 sequences, about 6.8% of them seen once. Time point reported: patch test 1, 2 weeks after DPC sensitization. Treatment defined: therapeutic diphenylcyclopropenone sensitization with weekly scalp DPC. Sequences were derived from whole blood, sampled in connection with sensitization to the hapten diphenylcyclopropenone (DPC). Every receptor here comes from a woman aged 30 to 39 with alopecia areata. Some clones in this sample may be carry-over from other donors' samples.

This clonotype was counted many times. The chain employs TRBV5-4 and TRBJ2-4, with D possibly TRBD2 on 5 matching bases. CDR1 is SGHNT and CDR2 is YYREEE in the germline V gene (reference sequence). This CDR3 comprises 13 residues. Trimming took 4 bases from V and 4 from J, leaving 9 bases between them. CDR3 coding DNA: TGTGCCAGCAGCGTGCGAGGGAAAAACATTCAGTACTTC. Encoded protein: CASSVRGKNIQYF. The whole variable domain, remainder taken from reference TRBV5-4 and TRBJ2-4, is ETGVTQSPTHLIKTRGQQVTLRCSSQSGHNTVSWYQQALGQGPQFIFQYYREEENGRGNFPPRFSGLQFPNYSSELNVNALELDDSALYLCASSVRGKNIQYFGAGTRLSVL.

This clonotype was counted only a few times. The chain employs TRBV19 and TRBJ1-5, with 7 bases aligning to TRBD1. Germline values: CDR1 LNHDA, CDR2 SQIVND (reference sequence). The V segment lost 7 bases and the J segment 0 bases; nucleotides outside the gene matches: 12. This CDR3 is 17 amino acids long. CDR3 amino acids: CASKRRQGLYSNQPQHF. For the CDR3, the DNA is TGTGCCAGTAAACGGAGACAGGGACTATATAGCAATCAGCCCCAGCATTTT. The variable domain in full, completed from reference TRBV19 and TRBJ1-5, reads DGGITQSPKYLFRKEGQNVTLSCEQNLNHDAMYWYRQDPGQGLRLIYYSQIVNDFQKGDIAEGYSVSREKKESFPLTVTSAQKNPTAFYLCASKRRQGLYSNQPQHFGDGTRLSIL.

The chain recombines TRBV2 with TRBJ2-3; D ambiguous. The length of the CDR3 is 15 residues. The V gene lost 0 bases and the J gene lost 11 bases, with 18 bases spanning the gap. CDR1 and CDR2 from the germline V gene are SNHLY and FYNNEI. CDR3 sequence reads: CASSEAHAVLIWQYF. The CDR3 DNA sequence: TGTGCCAGCAGTGAAGCGCACGCCGTACTAATCTGGCAGTATTTT.

This clonotype was observed a few times. Being one base from a much bigger clone, this may be a read error. The chain employs TRBV10-3 and TRBJ1-3; D not certain. The V end was cut by 4 bases, the J end by 0 bases, with 7 bases between. The CDR3 extends over 14 amino acids. Germline V CDR1 and CDR2: ENHRY, SYGVKD. CDR3 DNA sequence: TGTGCCATCAGTGCCGGCATCTCTGGAAACACCATATATTTT. Translating gives CAISAGISGNTIYF.

This chain joins TRBV7-2 and TRBJ2-5, with D uncertain. Germline V CDR1 and CDR2: SGHTA, FQGNSA. CDR3 length: 14 residues. V lost 0 bases and J 6 bases, leaving 11 bases between the germline ends. The CDR3 protein is CASSLARSMKTQYF. The CDR3 bases are TGTGCCAGCAGCTTAGCCAGGAGTATGAAGACCCAGTACTTC.

The chain uses TRBV2 and TRBJ2-2; TRBD1 or TRBD2 may be the D gene (5 bases each). The germline CDR1 and CDR2 sequences are SNHLY and FYNNEI. Trimming pared 7 bases from V and 0 bases from J, leaving 12 bases between. This CDR3 has 15 amino acids. CDR3 DNA sequence: TGTGCCAGCAAGGGCAGGGACGCGAACACCGGGGAGCTGTTTTTT. Its translation is CASKGRDANTGELFF.

This clonotype was counted only a few times. The V gene is TRBV7-2, the J gene TRBJ2-5; D ambiguous. CDR1 is SGHTA and CDR2 is FQGNSA in the germline V gene. The length of the CDR3 is 12 residues. The V gene lost 2 bases and the J gene lost 4 bases, with 5 bases spanning the gap. The CDR3 DNA reads as TGTGCCAGCAGCTTAAACAGAGAGACCCAGTACTTC. Its protein product is CASSLNRETQYF.

In this sample, this clonotype turned up a few times. The chain couples TRBV19 to TRBJ1-2; TRBD1 aligns across 9 bases. The length of the CDR3 is 13 residues. Germline V gene sequence: CDR1 LNHDA, CDR2 SQIVND (reference sequence). The junction had 3 bases not matched to a gene; V was cut back by 8 bases and J by 2 bases. This CDR3 reads CASLQGANYGYTF. CDR3 coding DNA: TGTGCCAGTCTACAGGGGGCCAACTATGGCTACACCTTC.

This clonotype appeared many times. The CDR3 DNA reads TGTGCCTGGGGTTTGGGGGGCTCTGGAAACACCATATATTTT. This codes for CAWGLGGSGNTIYF. The chain has TRBV30 and TRBJ1-3; tentative D call: TRBD1 (5 bases). From germline, CDR1 is GTSNPN and CDR2 SVGIG (reference sequence). The V gene lost 5 bases and the J gene lost 0 bases, with 11 bases spanning the gap. The CDR3 covers 14 residues. Full variable domain (missing parts from reference TRBV30 and TRBJ1-3): SQTIHQWPATLVQPVGSPLSLECTVEGTSNPNLYWYRQAAGRGLQLLFYSVGIGQISSEVPQNLSASRPQDRQFILSSKKLLLSDSGFYLCAWGLGGSGNTIYFGEGSWLTVV.

In its sample, this clonotype was seen a few times. V gene TRBV5-4 combines with J gene TRBJ2-3; 12 positions match TRBD2. Trimming cost V 4 bases and J 6 bases; bases outside gene matches: 18. CDR1 is SGHNT, CDR2 YYREEE, per germline (reference sequence). This CDR3 has 19 amino acids. The CDR3 DNA is TGTGCCAGCAGCCGCCCCGGTCCATCTAGCGGGGGGGCCGGGGATACGCAGTATTTT. The encoded protein is CASSRPGPSSGGAGDTQYF.

The chain has TRBV5-1 and TRBJ2-1; 7 bases are a match to TRBD1. Germline V gene data show CDR1 as SGHRS and CDR2 as YFSETQ. J gave up 2 bases and V 4 bases, and 9 bases lay outside the gene matches. The CDR3 runs 16 residues. CDR3 region: CASSPPGGTTYNEQFF. The CDR3 nucleotides read TGCGCCAGCAGCCCCCCAGGGGGAACGACCTACAATGAGCAGTTCTTC.

This clonotype was detected many times. V usage is TRBV7-9 and J usage is TRBJ2-7; possible D gene TRBD1, 6 bases. CDR3 length equals 16 residues. V lost 5 bases and J lost 3, with 20 bases in between. The germline V gene encodes CDR1 SEHNR and CDR2 FQNEAQ (reference sequence). CDR3: CASSPLPGHVRYEQYF. CDR3 sequence (DNA): TGTGCCAGCAGCCCATTGCCGGGACATGTTCGCTACGAGCAGTACTTC.

As to this clonotype: A read error may explain this, as a much larger clone is one base away. The rearrangement uses TRBV11-2 and TRBJ2-3; 7 nucleotides line up with TRBD2. The length of the CDR3 is 16 residues. Per the germline V gene, CDR1 is SGHAT and CDR2 is FQNNGV. The CDR3 reads CTSSLDGGGTTDTQYF. CDR3 bases: TGTACCAGCAGCTTAGATGGGGGGGGGACCACAGATACGCAGTATTTT.

This clonotype was detected a few times. The gene calls are TRBV12-3 or TRBV12-4 and TRBJ1-1, with D unresolved. The CDR3 runs to 14 residues. Trimming stripped 7 bases from V and 5 bases from J, with 17 bases between. The CDR3 spells CASTPQSSLTEAFF. The CDR3 DNA is TGTGCCAGCACCCCTCAATCCTCCTTGACTGAAGCTTTCTTT.

There are many counts of this clonotype. This rearrangement joins TRBV29-1 to TRBJ2-7; D gene ambiguous. V was trimmed by 4 bases and J by 6 bases, leaving 10 bases between them. CDR3 length: 11 amino acids. Germline values: CDR1 SQVTM, CDR2 ANQGSEA. This chain's CDR3 is CSVVENSEQYF. CDR3 DNA: TGCAGCGTTGTGGAAAACAGCGAGCAGTACTTC.

There are many counts of this clonotype. The chain recombines TRBV3-1 with TRBJ1-1; D not certain. V lost 0 bases to trimming and J lost 3 bases, with 14 bases between them. This CDR3 has 16 amino acids. Germline CDR1 reads LGHDT; CDR2 reads YNNKEL (reference sequence). In DNA form, the CDR3 reads TGTGCCAGCAGCCAAGAGAGGCTTCTAATAGACACTGAAGCTTTCTTT. This translates into CASSQERLLIDTEAFF. The variable domain in full, completed from reference TRBV3-1 and TRBJ1-1, reads DTAVSQTPKYLVTQMGNDKSIKCEQNLGHDTMYWYKQDSKKFLKIMFSYNNKELIINETVPNRFSPKSPDKAHLNLHINSLELGDSAVYFCASSQERLLIDTEAFFGQGTRLTVV.

This clonotype was found a few times. This chain connects TRBV7-9 to TRBJ1-5; D is ambiguous. The V gene lost 6 bases and the J gene lost 11 bases, with 14 bases spanning the gap. Germline V gene lookup returns CDR1 SEHNR and CDR2 FQNEAQ (reference sequence). The CDR3 has 12 amino acids. CDR3 loop: CASSSVGRTQHF. As DNA, the CDR3 is TGTGCCAGCAGTTCTGTGGGTAGGACCCAGCATTTT.

This clonotype appeared many times. The DNA of the CDR3 is TGTGCCAGCAGTTTTGGGCAGGGCACTGAAGCTTTCTTT. The encoded protein is CASSFGQGTEAFF. This chain connects TRBV12-3 or TRBV12-4 to TRBJ1-1; tentatively, D is TRBD1 (5 bases). V dropped 3 bases and J dropped 4 bases, with 9 bases sitting between them. The CDR3 runs to 13 residues.

The J gene is TRBJ2-1, the V gene TRBV7-9; the D gene is possibly TRBD1 (6 bases). Germline V gene lookup returns CDR1 SEHNR and CDR2 FQNEAQ (reference sequence). The V and J ends lost 5 bases and 6 bases respectively, with 17 bases between them. The CDR3 length is 15 residues. CDR3 DNA: TGTGCCAGCAGCAAGATACAGGGTTACTTCAATGAGCAGTTCTTC. Protein product: CASSKIQGYFNEQFF.

The chain is built from TRBV30 and TRBJ1-4; TRBD1 aligns across 11 bases. V shed 5 bases, J shed 8 bases, and the junction held 7 bases outside the gene matches. This CDR3 has 14 residues. The germline CDR1 and CDR2 sequences are GTSNPN and SVGIG (reference sequence). CDR3 nucleotides: TGTGCCTGGGGGACAGGGGGTTTGGGGGAAAAACTGTTTTTT. Translating gives CAWGTGGLGEKLFF.

This clonotype was detected only a few times. V and J are TRBV12-3 or TRBV12-4 and TRBJ1-3; D might be TRBD1 (5 bases). Trimming stripped 7 bases from V and 4 bases from J, with 14 bases between. The length of the CDR3 is 14 residues. CDR3 DNA: TGTGCCAGCACCGCCGGGGGACTCGGAAACACCATATATTTT. It translates to CASTAGGLGNTIYF.

This clonotype was observed many times. The chain is built from TRBV4-1 and TRBJ1-1; weak D call: TRBD1 (6 bases). The V gene's germline CDR1 is MGHRA and CDR2 YSYEKL. The CDR3 runs 16 residues. The V end was cut by 0 bases, the J end by 9 bases, with 20 bases between. CDR3 residues: CASSQDLRGATSKAFF. The CDR3, as DNA: TGCGCCAGCAGCCAAGATCTCCGGGGGGCCACCTCTAAAGCTTTCTTT.

This clonotype showed up many times. This chain uses TRBV29-1 with TRBJ2-1; D not certain. This CDR3 has 14 amino acids. Germline-derived CDR1 and CDR2 are SQVTM and ANQGSEA. With 1 base removed from V and 0 bases from J, the gap between germline ends came to 7 bases. The DNA for the CDR3 is TGCAGCGTTGAAGGACATAGCTCCTACAATGAGCAGTTCTTC. Protein product: CSVEGHSSYNEQFF.

This clonotype came up many times. The rearrangement uses TRBV2 and TRBJ2-5; 10 nucleotides agree with TRBD1. V shed 6 bases and J 1 base; nucleotides not matched to a gene: 14. In germline, CDR1 is SNHLY, CDR2 FYNNEI. The CDR3 totals 18 residues. The CDR3 coding sequence is TGTGCCAGCAGCACCCTTCGGGGACAGGGGTTCCCCCAAGAGACCCAGTACTTC. It specifies CASSTLRGQGFPQETQYF.

At least ten counts were recorded for this clonotype. The chain joins TRBV11-3 to TRBJ1-6; D not resolved. Trimming left V 9 bases short and J 9 bases short, with 21 bases between. The CDR3 extends over 15 amino acids. The germline V gene encodes CDR1 SGHNT and CDR2 YENEEA. The CDR3 sequence: CASPTRDYSGSPLHF. The CDR3 DNA reads TGTGCCAGTCCCACTCGAGACTATTCGGGTTCACCCCTCCACTTT.

The V gene is TRBV7-8, the J gene TRBJ1-1, with D perhaps matching TRBD1 (5 bases). The CDR3 sequence is 13 residues long. Trimming took 10 bases from V and 1 from J, leaving 13 bases between them. In germline, CDR1 is SGHVS, CDR2 FQNEAQ. This CDR3 reads CATAETENTEAFF. The CDR3 nucleotides are TGTGCCACTGCCGAGACAGAGAACACTGAAGCTTTCTTT. The full variable domain, rest sourced from reference TRBV7-8 and TRBJ1-1, is GAGVSQSPRYKVAKRGQDVALRCDPISGHVSLFWYQQALGQGPEFLTYFQNEAQLDKSGLPSDRFFAERPEGSVSTLKIQRTQQEDSAVYLCATAETENTEAFFGQGTRLTVV.

V gene TRBV29-1 combines with J gene TRBJ1-4, with D tentatively TRBD1 (5 bases). V was shortened by 7 bases and J by 3 bases, with 15 bases between the two germline ends. Germline V gives CDR1 SQVTM, CDR2 ANQGSEA. The CDR3 is made up of 14 amino acids. Here the CDR3 DNA reads TGCAGCGGATCCCTGGGAGGGGCTAATGAAAAACTGTTTTTT. It yields the protein CSGSLGGANEKLFF.

V is TRBV18 and J is TRBJ2-1, with TRBD1 identical over 7 bases. J was trimmed by 10 bases and V by 2 bases; bases with no gene match: 2. This CDR3 has 12 amino acids. Germline-derived CDR1 and CDR2 are KGHSH and LQKENI. The DNA of the CDR3 is TGTGCCAGCTCACCAATCAGGGGGGAGCAGTTCTTC. Its protein product is CASSPIRGEQFF.

The chain has TRBV2 and TRBJ1-6; tentatively, D is TRBD1 (5 bases). CDR1 is SNHLY and CDR2 is FYNNEI in the germline V gene. V lost 6 bases and J lost 8, with 17 bases in between. The CDR3 covers 15 residues. CDR3: CASRLTGTEHSPLHF. Written as DNA, the CDR3 is TGTGCCAGCAGACTAACCGGGACGGAGCATTCACCCCTCCACTTT.

Many counts were recorded for this clonotype. The V gene is TRBV6-5, the J gene TRBJ1-6, with unresolved D. Germline CDR1 and CDR2: MNHEY and SVGAGI. V was cut by 6 bases and J by 0 bases, with 9 bases left in between. The CDR3 runs 15 residues. CDR3: CASSRASSYNSPLHF. The DNA for the CDR3 is TGTGCCAGCAGCCGGGCGAGCTCCTATAATTCACCCCTCCACTTT.

This rearrangement joins TRBV20-1 to TRBJ1-2; D is possibly TRBD1 (6 bases). The CDR3 is made up of 14 amino acids. V dropped 6 bases and J dropped 4 bases, with 18 bases sitting between them. The germline V gene encodes CDR1 DFQATT and CDR2 SNEGSKA (reference sequence). As DNA, the CDR3 is TGCAGTGCCAGGACAGATCCCGGTGGCTATGGCTACACCTTC. The encoded protein is CSARTDPGGYGYTF.